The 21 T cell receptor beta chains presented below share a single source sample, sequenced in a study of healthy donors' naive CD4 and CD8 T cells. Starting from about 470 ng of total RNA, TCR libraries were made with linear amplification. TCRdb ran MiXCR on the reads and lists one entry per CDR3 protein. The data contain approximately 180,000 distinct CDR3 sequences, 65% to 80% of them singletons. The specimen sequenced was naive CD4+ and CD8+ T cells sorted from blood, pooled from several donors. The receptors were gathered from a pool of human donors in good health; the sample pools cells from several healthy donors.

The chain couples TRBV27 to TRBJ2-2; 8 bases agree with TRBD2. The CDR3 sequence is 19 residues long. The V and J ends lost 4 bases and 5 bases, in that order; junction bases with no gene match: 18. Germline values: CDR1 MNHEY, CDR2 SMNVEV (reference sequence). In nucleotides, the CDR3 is TGTGCCAGCAGTTCCCGTTCGCATTCGCGGGGGGTCTTTACCGGGGAGCTGTTTTTT. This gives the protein CASSSRSHSRGVFTGELFF.

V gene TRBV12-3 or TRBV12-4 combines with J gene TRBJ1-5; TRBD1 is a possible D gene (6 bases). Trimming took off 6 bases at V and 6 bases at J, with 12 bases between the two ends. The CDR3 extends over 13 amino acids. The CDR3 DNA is TGTGCCAGCAGACGGGGGGCGGTTCAGCCCCAGCATTTT. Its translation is CASRRGAVQPQHF.

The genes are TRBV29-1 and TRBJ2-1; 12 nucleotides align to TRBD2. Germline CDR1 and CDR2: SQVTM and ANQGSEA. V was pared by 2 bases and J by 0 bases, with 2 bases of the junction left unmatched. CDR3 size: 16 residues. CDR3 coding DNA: TGCAGCGTTGAACTAGCGGGAGGGAGCTCCTACAATGAGCAGTTCTTC. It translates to CSVELAGGSSYNEQFF.

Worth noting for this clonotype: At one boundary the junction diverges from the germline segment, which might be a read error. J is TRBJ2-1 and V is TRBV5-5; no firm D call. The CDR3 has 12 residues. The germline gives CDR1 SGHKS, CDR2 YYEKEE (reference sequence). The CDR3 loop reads CASTLEGWEQFF. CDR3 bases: TGTGCCAGCACCTTGGAAGGGTGGGAGCAGTTCTTC.

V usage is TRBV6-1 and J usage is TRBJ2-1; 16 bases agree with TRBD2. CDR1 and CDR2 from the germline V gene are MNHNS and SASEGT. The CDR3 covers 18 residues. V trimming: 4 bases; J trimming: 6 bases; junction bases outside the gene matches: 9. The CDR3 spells CASSGPGTSGRAGNEQFF. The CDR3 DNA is TGTGCCAGCAGTGGTCCCGGGACTAGCGGGAGGGCGGGCAATGAGCAGTTCTTC.

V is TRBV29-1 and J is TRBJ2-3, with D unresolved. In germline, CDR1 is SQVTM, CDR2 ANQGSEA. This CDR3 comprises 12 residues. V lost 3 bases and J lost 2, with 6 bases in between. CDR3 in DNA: TGCAGCGTTGATCCGACCACAGATACGCAGTATTTT. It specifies CSVDPTTDTQYF.

The CDR3 is CASSQGAKGEAHNEQFF. The CDR3, as DNA: TGTGCCAGCAGCCAAGGGGCGAAGGGGGAGGCCCACAATGAGCAGTTCTTC. This chain connects TRBV4-2 to TRBJ2-1; tentatively, D is TRBD1 or TRBD2 (6 bases each). The CDR3 is made up of 17 amino acids. V was pared by 1 base and J by 5 bases, with 18 bases between. Germline CDR1 reads LGHNA; CDR2 reads YNFKEQ.

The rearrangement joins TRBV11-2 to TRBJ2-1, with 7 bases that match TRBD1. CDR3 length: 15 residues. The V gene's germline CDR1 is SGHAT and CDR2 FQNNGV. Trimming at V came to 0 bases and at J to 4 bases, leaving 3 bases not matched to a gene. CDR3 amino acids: CASSLDGTAYNEQFF. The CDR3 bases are TGTGCCAGCAGCTTAGATGGGACAGCTTACAATGAGCAGTTCTTC.

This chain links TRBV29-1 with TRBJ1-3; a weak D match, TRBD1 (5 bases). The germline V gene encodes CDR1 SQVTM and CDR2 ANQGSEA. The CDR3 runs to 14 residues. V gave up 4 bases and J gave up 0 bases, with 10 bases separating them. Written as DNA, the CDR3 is TGCAGCGTTGCAAAGGACAACTCTGGAAACACCATATATTTT. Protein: CSVAKDNSGNTIYF.

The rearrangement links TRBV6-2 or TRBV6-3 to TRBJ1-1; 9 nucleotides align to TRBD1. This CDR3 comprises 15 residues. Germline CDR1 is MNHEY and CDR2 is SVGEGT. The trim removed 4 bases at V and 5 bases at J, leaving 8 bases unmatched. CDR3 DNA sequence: TGTGCCAGCAGTTTACAGGGGGCCTTATGGACTGAAGCTTTCTTT. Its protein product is CASSLQGALWTEAFF.

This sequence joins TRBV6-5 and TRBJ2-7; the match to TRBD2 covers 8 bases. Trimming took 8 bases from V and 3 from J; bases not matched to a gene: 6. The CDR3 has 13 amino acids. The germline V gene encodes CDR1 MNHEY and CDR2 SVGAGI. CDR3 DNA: TGTGCCAGCGGGAGAGCGGGAGTCTACGAGCAGTACTTC. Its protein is CASGRAGVYEQYF.

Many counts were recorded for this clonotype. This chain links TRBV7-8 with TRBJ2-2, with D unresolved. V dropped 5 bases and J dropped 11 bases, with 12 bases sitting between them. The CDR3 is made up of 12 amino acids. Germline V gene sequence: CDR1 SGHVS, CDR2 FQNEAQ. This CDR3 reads CASSTGLFELFF. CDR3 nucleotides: TGTGCCAGCAGCACTGGCCTGTTTGAGCTGTTTTTT.

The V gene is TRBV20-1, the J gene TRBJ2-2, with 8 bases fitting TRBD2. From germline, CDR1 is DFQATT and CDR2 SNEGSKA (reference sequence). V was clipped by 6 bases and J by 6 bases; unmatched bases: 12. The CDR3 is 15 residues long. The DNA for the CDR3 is TGCAGTGCCAGGCAGCGGGAGAGAGTTGCCGGGGAGCTGTTTTTT. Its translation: CSARQRERVAGELFF.

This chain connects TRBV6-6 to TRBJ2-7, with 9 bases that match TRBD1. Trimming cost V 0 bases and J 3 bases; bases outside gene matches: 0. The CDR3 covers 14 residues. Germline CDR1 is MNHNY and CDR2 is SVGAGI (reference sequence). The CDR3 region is CASSYSGQGYEQYF. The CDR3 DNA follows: TGTGCCAGCAGTTACTCGGGACAGGGCTACGAGCAGTACTTC.

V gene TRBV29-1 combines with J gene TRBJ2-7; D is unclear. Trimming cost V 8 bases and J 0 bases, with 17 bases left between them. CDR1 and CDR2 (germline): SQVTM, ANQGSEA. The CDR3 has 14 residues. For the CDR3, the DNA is TGCAGCTTAAAACGACGACTCATCTCCTACGAGCAGTACTTC. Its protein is CSLKRRLISYEQYF.

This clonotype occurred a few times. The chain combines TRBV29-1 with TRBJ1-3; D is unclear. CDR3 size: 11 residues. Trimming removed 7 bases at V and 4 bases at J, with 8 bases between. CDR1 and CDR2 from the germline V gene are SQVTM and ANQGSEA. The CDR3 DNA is TGCAGCGCCCCAACAGGAAACACCATATATTTT. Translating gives CSAPTGNTIYF.

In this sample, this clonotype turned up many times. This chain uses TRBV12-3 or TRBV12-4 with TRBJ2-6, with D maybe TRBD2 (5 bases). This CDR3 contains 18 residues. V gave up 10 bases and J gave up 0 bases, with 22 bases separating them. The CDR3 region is CATPTGVSIDSGANVLTF. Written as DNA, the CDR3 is TGTGCCACCCCAACCGGGGTGAGCATCGACTCTGGGGCCAACGTCCTGACTTTC.

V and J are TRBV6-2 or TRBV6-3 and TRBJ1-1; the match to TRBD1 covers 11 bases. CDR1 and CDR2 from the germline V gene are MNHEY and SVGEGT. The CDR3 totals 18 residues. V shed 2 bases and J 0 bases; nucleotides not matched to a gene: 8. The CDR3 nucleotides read TGTGCCAGCAGTTACGCGGACAGGGGGCACGGGATGAACACTGAAGCTTTCTTT. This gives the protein CASSYADRGHGMNTEAFF.

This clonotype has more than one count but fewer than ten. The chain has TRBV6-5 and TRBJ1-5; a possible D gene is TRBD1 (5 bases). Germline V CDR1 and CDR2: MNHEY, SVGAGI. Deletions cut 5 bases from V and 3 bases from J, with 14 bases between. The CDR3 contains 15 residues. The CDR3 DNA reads TGTGCCAGCAGTGGGACGGGGGTCCTCAATCAGCCCCAGCATTTT. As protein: CASSGTGVLNQPQHF.

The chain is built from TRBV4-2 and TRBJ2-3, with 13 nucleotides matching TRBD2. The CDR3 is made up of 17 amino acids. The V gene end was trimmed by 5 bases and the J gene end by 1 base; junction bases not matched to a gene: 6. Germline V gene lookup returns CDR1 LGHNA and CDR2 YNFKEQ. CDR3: CASSTRLAGGGTDTQYF. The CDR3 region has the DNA TGTGCCAGCAGCACTCGACTAGCGGGGGGTGGCACAGATACGCAGTATTTT.

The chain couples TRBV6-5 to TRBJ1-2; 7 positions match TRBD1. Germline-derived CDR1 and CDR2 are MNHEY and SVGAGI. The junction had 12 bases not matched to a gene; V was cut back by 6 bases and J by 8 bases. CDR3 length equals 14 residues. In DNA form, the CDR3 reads TGTGCCAGCAGGGAAGCCACAGGGGTCGGCGGCTACACCTTC. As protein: CASREATGVGGYTF.